The following is a TCR beta chain sequence with its context. Its target is unknown. The sample comes from a study of OX40 agonist ivuxolimab in advanced cancers. Study details: Partial responses, seen in three patients, involved one hepatocellular carcinoma and two cutaneous melanomas.

V was pared by 3 bases and J by 0 bases, with 2 bases of the junction left unmatched. The CDR3 consists of 16 residues. The V gene's germline CDR1 is LGHNA and CDR2 YSLEER. Sequenced by immunoSEQ multiplex PCR; TCRdb stores in-frame clones only, minus some. The sample yields tens of thousands of clones, roughly 86% seen once. The study, taken as a whole, reports: The study observed clonal expansion of CD4+ and CD8+ blood T cells by week 6 at 0.1 to 3.0 mg/kg.

Autoimmune disease history or systemic immunosuppression excluded patients. Blood draws occurred at baseline, cycle 4 day 1, and cycle 7 day 1. The source is an adult with an advanced solid tumor such as melanoma, head and neck, liver or kidney cancer. This material consisted of CD4+ or CD8+ T cells sorted from blood, taken in a trial of the OX40 agonist ivuxolimab. The chain couples TRBV4-3 to TRBJ2-2; TRBD2 matches at 9 bases. CDR3 sequence reads: CASSQTSGANTGELFF. DNA of the CDR3: TGCGCCAGCAGCCAGACTAGCGGAGCGAACACCGGGGAGCTGTTTTTT.